The rows below give T cell receptor beta chains drawn from one sample of a study of cytomegalovirus exposure and HLA in healthy donors. The data were produced by immunoSEQ multiplex PCR, yet TCRdb's version contains in-frame clones alone and is incomplete. Of about 170,000 clones in the sample, around 80% were seen once. Sequencing used PBMCs. The receptor source for this set is a woman under 40 in good health and CMV-seropositive. CDR3s include the opening cysteine and the closing phenylalanine or tryptophan. The order of the fields is V gene, clone size, J gene, D gene, CDR3 DNA, CDR3 protein. The D gene is left open where the match is weak. Clone size, where shown, is once, few, many, or a class for clones that have expanded.

>TRBV2|once|TRBJ1-1|TRBD1
TGTGCCAGCAGTGTTGGTGGACAGGGACCCAACACTGAAGCTTTCTTT
CASSVGGQGPNTEAFF
>TRBV2|.|TRBJ1-1|.
TGTGCCAGCGTAGAGGCACCCAAAGTAGCTTTCTTT
CASVEAPKVAFF
>TRBV4-3|.|TRBJ1-5|.
TGCGCCAGCAGCCAAGATCGGCAGGGCATAAATCAGCCCCAGCATTTT
CASSQDRQGINQPQHF
>TRBV5-1|.|TRBJ2-3|TRBD1
TGCGCCAGCAGCTCATTTCGACAGGGAAGCACAGATACGCAGTATTTT
CASSSFRQGSTDTQYF
>TRBV5-6|.|TRBJ2-7|.
TGTGCCAGCAGCTTGGGCGCCTACGAGCAGTACTTC
CASSLGAYEQYF
>TRBV6-1|.|TRBJ2-1|TRBD1
TGTGCCAGCAGTGAAGGGCTGGGACAGGGGAACAATGAGCAGTTCTTC
CASSEGLGQGNNEQFF
>TRBV28|.|TRBJ1-5|TRBD1
TGTGCCAGCAGTAATACCAACAGGGGGGAGCCCCAGCATTTT
CASSNTNRGEPQHF
>TRBV5-1|.|TRBJ2-1|TRBD2
TGCGCCAGCAGCTTGGAGTCTAGCGGATACAATGAGCAGTTCTTC
CASSLESSGYNEQFF
>TRBV29-1|.|TRBJ2-3|TRBD1
TGCAGCTCCGGGACAGAGACTAGCACAGATACGCAGTATTTT
CSSGTETSTDTQYF
>TRBV7-2|.|TRBJ2-1|TRBD2
TGTGCCAGCAGCTTACTAGCGGGGTACAATGAGCAGTTCTTC
CASSLLAGYNEQFF
>TRBV27|.|TRBJ2-1|TRBD2
TGTGCCAGCAGTTTTCCGGTGGAGCGGGGGGTCTTAAACAATGAGCAGTTCTTC
CASSFPVERGVLNNEQFF
>TRBV28|few|TRBJ1-1|.
TGTGCCAGCAGTTTCCATTATGGGGGCGAGAACACTGAAGCTTTCTTT
CASSFHYGGENTEAFF
>TRBV19|.|TRBJ1-5|TRBD1
TGTGCCAGTCACAGGGGGCTTAGCCAGCCCCAGCATTTT
CASHRGLSQPQHF
>TRBV7-9|.|TRBJ1-2|.
TGTGCCAGCAGCTTAGGTCAGGTCTATGGCTACACCTTC
CASSLGQVYGYTF
>TRBV9|.|TRBJ1-1|.
TGTGCCAGCAGCGTAGGACAGCATGGCTCTGAAGCTTTCTTT
CASSVGQHGSEAFF
>TRBV2|few|TRBJ2-7|.
TGTGCCAGCAGTGAGACGAGCGCCTACGAGCAGTACTTC
CASSETSAYEQYF
>TRBV4-3|.|TRBJ2-7|TRBD2
TGCGCCAGCAGCCATGATCGGAGTAGCGGGACCTACGAGCAGTACTTC
CASSHDRSSGTYEQYF
>TRBV9|.|TRBJ1-2|TRBD1
TGTGCCAGCAGCGTAGACGGACAGGGTTTGGTTGACTACACCTTC
CASSVDGQGLVDYTF
>TRBV14|.|TRBJ2-7|.
TGTGCCAGCAGCCAAACAGGGTACGAGCAGTACTTC
CASSQTGYEQYF
>TRBV2|.|TRBJ1-5|TRBD1
TGTGCCAGCCTCAGCGGATACAGGGGGCTGGATCAGCCCCAGCATTTT
CASLSGYRGLDQPQHF